What follows describes a single T cell receptor beta chain. This sample is drawn from a study of blood T cell repertoires in COVID-19. Overall study: Nucleic acid was either cDNA or gDNA, and it came from T cells, B-cell-depleted T cells, or PBMCs.

Deletions cut 1 base from V and 0 bases from J, with 6 bases between. The CDR3 covers 14 residues. CDR1 and CDR2 (germline): LNHDA, SQIVND (reference sequence). Only in-frame clones appear in the TCRdb table, and some are missing; sequencing was by immunoSEQ multiplex PCR. The top ten clones hold more than 6.5% of a sample with about 160,000 clones, roughly nine tenths of them seen once. Input material: PBMCs or T cells enriched from blood (not recorded which). This receptor was taken from a woman aged 45-65 years who had recovered from COVID-19. The J gene is TRBJ1-1, the V gene TRBV19; unclear D gene. As DNA, the CDR3 is TGTGCCAGTAGTATAGGTCAGGTGAACACTGAAGCTTTCTTT. Translated: CASSIGQVNTEAFF.